One and the same sample provided the 15 T cell receptor beta chains below, sequenced in a study of OX40 agonist ivuxolimab in advanced cancers. Generated by immunoSEQ multiplex PCR, the TCRdb table keeps only in-frame clones and is missing some. The table shows around 34,000 clones, with roughly 79% occurring only once. Source: CD4+ or CD8+ T cells sorted from blood, taken in a trial of the OX40 agonist ivuxolimab. These receptors came from an adult with an advanced solid tumor such as melanoma, head and neck, liver or kidney cancer.

This clone was picked up one time. The chain recombines TRBV5-1 with TRBJ2-1; 8 bases are a match to TRBD2. The CDR3 extends over 17 amino acids. The ends lost 5 bases at V and 9 bases at J; junction bases unmatched: 19. CDR1 is SGHRS, CDR2 YFSETQ, per germline. The CDR3 sequence is CASSRLGAQGLGSEQFF. The CDR3 bases are TGCGCCAGCAGTAGGCTCGGGGCGCAGGGACTAGGCAGTGAGCAGTTCTTC.

The genes are TRBV28 and TRBJ1-2, with D possibly being TRBD1 (5 bases). V lost 6 bases, J lost 8 bases, and 13 bases lay in between. This CDR3 region has 12 residues. Germline-derived CDR1 and CDR2 are MDHEN and SYDVKM. CDR3 coding DNA: TGTGCCAGCAGGGGCCCCAACAGGGGCTACACCTTC. This translates into CASRGPNRGYTF.

The chain links TRBV2 to TRBJ1-4, with D perhaps matching TRBD1 (5 bases). The CDR3 length is 17 residues. Germline CDR1 reads SNHLY; CDR2 reads FYNNEI. The V and J ends lost 6 bases and 4 bases respectively, with 21 bases between them. CDR3 DNA sequence: TGTGCCAGCAGCGGCGGCACAGGCAGTCCCAATAATGAAAAACTGTTTTTT. It specifies CASSGGTGSPNNEKLFF.

This clone came up a few times. The chain links TRBV18 to TRBJ2-7, with D maybe TRBD2 (5 bases). Germline values: CDR1 KGHSH, CDR2 LQKENI. V gave up 0 bases and J gave up 2 bases, with 14 bases separating them. The CDR3 covers 16 residues. This CDR3 is CASSPPGGRGTYEQYF. DNA for the CDR3: TGTGCCAGCTCACCACCTGGAGGAAGAGGCACCTACGAGCAGTACTTC.

This chain connects TRBV18 to TRBJ2-6; D is unresolved. V was cut by 3 bases and J by 0 bases, with 6 bases left in between. The germline V gene encodes CDR1 KGHSH and CDR2 LQKENI. The CDR3 extends over 15 amino acids. CDR3 sequence (DNA): TGTGCCAGCTCACCCGCAGGCTCTGGGGCCAACGTCCTGACTTTC. This gives the protein CASSPAGSGANVLTF.

The chain joins TRBV19 to TRBJ2-1, with 8 bases lining up with TRBD2. V dropped 4 bases and J dropped 8; count of bases not matched to a gene: 10. CDR1 is LNHDA and CDR2 is SQIVND in the germline V gene (reference sequence). The CDR3 has 15 amino acids. CDR3 residues: CASSSTGTRGDEQFF. The CDR3 bases are TGTGCCAGTAGTAGCACCGGGACTAGGGGCGATGAGCAGTTCTTC.

CDR3 region: CASSHWTGGGGELFF. The CDR3, as DNA: TGCGCCAGCAGCCATTGGACAGGGGGGGGCGGGGAGCTGTTTTTT. This chain joins TRBV4-3 and TRBJ2-2, with 10 bases that match TRBD1. The CDR3 loop spans 15 amino acids. With V trimmed by 3 bases and J by 7 bases, 5 bases remained unmatched. Germline assignment: CDR1 LGHNA and CDR2 YSLEER.

This chain uses TRBV6-1 with TRBJ2-2; 7 bases line up with TRBD1. J was trimmed by 4 bases and V by 7 bases; bases with no gene match: 9. Germline V gene lookup returns CDR1 MNHNS and CDR2 SASEGT. This CDR3 is 15 amino acids long. This CDR3 reads CASNPTGPGTGELFF. The CDR3 DNA sequence: TGTGCCAGCAACCCGACAGGGCCGGGCACCGGGGAGCTGTTTTTT.

The chain uses TRBV7-2 and TRBJ2-5; 10 nucleotides match TRBD1. J gave up 3 bases and V 0 bases, and 4 bases lay outside the gene matches. Germline V gene sequence: CDR1 SGHTA, CDR2 FQGNSA. CDR3 size: 16 residues. The CDR3 spells CASSLARTGGKETQYF. The CDR3 nucleotides read TGTGCCAGCAGCTTAGCCAGGACAGGGGGAAAAGAGACCCAGTACTTC.

The genes are TRBV9 and TRBJ2-7; D is possibly TRBD1 (5 bases). The germline CDR1 and CDR2 sequences are SGDLS and YYNGEE. The CDR3 contains 14 residues. The V end was cut by 0 bases, the J end by 6 bases, with 13 bases between. The chain's CDR3 is CASSVEGASGEQYF. CDR3 DNA sequence: TGTGCCAGCAGCGTAGAAGGGGCATCGGGCGAGCAGTACTTC.

In nucleotides, the CDR3 is TGCGCCAGCAGCTTAATCCGGTCGGACGGGGAGCTGTTTTTT. Translation gives CASSLIRSDGELFF. The chain is built from TRBV5-1 and TRBJ2-2; D remains unclear. Per the germline V gene, CDR1 is SGHRS and CDR2 is YFSETQ. The CDR3 is 14 residues long. Between the trimmed V and J ends, which lost 2 bases and 7 bases, there was a span of 12 bases.

The chain employs TRBV4-3 and TRBJ1-4; 7 bases agree with TRBD1. CDR3 size: 16 residues. Germline lookup yields CDR1 LGHNA and CDR2 YSLEER. V was clipped by 0 bases and J by 6 bases; unmatched bases: 7. CDR3 DNA: TGCGCCAGCAGCCAAGATCCGACAGGGAACTATGAAAAACTGTTTTTT. Translated, it gives CASSQDPTGNYEKLFF.

A word on this clone: Other DNA variants within this sample encode the same CDR3. The chain combines TRBV19 with TRBJ1-2; TRBD1 matches 7 bases. Unmatched junction bases numbered 3, after V lost 0 bases and J lost 5 bases. Germline V gives CDR1 LNHDA, CDR2 SQIVND (reference sequence). The CDR3 is 14 amino acids. For the CDR3, the DNA is TGTGCCAGTAGTATAGACACAGGGGTTTATGGCTACACCTTC. Protein sequence: CASSIDTGVYGYTF.

J is TRBJ2-7 and V is TRBV6-1; 10 bases line up with TRBD1. The germline V gene has CDR1 MNHNS and CDR2 SASEGT. The CDR3 is made up of 14 amino acids. Unmatched junction bases numbered 1, after V lost 2 bases and J lost 3 bases. The CDR3 here is CASSEWDRGYEQYF. In nucleotides, the CDR3 is TGTGCCAGCAGTGAATGGGACAGGGGCTACGAGCAGTACTTC.

This clone was seen a single time. The chain employs TRBV9 and TRBJ2-5, with D possibly TRBD1 on 5 matching bases. The J call may be in error: the DNA end matches TRBJ2-7 better. CDR1 is SGDLS and CDR2 is YYNGEE in the germline V gene. The CDR3 totals 14 residues. The CDR3 loop reads CASSVEGASGEQYF. In DNA, the CDR3 is TGTGCCAGCAGCGTAGAAGGGGCATCGGGCGAGCAGTACTTC.